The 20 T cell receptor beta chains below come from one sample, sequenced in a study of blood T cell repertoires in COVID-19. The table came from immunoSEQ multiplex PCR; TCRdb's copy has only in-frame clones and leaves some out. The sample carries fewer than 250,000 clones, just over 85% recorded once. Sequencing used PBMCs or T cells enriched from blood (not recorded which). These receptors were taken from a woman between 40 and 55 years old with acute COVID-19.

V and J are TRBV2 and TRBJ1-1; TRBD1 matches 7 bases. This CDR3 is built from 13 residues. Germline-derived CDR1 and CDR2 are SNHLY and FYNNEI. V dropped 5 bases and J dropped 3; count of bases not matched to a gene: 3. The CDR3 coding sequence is TGTGCCAGCAGTCAACAGGGGTACACTGAAGCTTTCTTT. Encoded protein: CASSQQGYTEAFF.

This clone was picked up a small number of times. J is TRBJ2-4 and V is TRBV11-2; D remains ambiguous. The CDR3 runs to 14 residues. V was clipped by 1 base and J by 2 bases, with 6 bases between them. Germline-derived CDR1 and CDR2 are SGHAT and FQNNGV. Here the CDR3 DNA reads TGTGCCAGCAGCTTAGTGGAGACCAAAAACATTCAGTACTTC. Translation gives CASSLVETKNIQYF.

CDR3 coding DNA: TGTGCCAGCAGTGGCGGACAGGGATATTCACCCCTCCACTTT. It specifies CASSGGQGYSPLHF. The rearrangement joins TRBV28 to TRBJ1-6; 8 bases are shared with TRBD1. The CDR3 runs 14 residues. The ends lost 5 bases at V and 8 bases at J; junction bases unmatched: 5. From germline, CDR1 is MDHEN and CDR2 SYDVKM.

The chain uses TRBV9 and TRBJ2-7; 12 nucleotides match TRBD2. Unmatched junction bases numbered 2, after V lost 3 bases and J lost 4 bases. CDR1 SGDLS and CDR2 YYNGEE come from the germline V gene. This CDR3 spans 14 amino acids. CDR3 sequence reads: CASSAGLAGYEQYF. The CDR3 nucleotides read TGTGCCAGCAGCGCAGGACTAGCGGGATACGAGCAGTACTTC.

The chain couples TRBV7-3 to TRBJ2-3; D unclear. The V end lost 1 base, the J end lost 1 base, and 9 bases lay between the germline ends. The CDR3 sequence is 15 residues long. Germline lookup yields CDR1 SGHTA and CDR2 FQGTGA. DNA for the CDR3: TGTGCCAGCAGCTTAATGGGCACAGGCACAGATACGCAGTATTTT. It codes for CASSLMGTGTDTQYF. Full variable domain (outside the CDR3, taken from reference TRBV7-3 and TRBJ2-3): GAGVSQTPSNKVTEKGKYVELRCDPISGHTALYWYRQSLGQGPEFLIYFQGTGAADDSGLPNDRFFAVRPEGSVSTLKIQRTERGDSAVYLCASSLMGTGTDTQYFGPGTRLTVL.

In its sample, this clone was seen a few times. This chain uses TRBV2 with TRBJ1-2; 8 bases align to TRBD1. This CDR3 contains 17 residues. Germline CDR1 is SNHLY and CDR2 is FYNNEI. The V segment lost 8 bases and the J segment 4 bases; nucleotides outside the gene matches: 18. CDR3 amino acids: CASSPGQALRGTYGYTF. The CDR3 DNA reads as TGTGCCAGCTCACCGGGACAGGCTTTAAGGGGTACCTATGGCTACACCTTC.

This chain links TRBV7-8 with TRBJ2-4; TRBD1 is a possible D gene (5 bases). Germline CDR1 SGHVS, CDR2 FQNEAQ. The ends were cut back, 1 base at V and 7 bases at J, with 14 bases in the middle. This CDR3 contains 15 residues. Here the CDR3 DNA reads TGTGCCAGCAGCTTAGTTCAGGGCAGGTCGAACATTCAGTACTTC. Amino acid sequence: CASSLVQGRSNIQYF.

The DNA of the CDR3 is TGTGCCAGCAGCCTGACGGACAGGCCGAACACCGGGGAGCTGTTTTTT. Amino acids: CASSLTDRPNTGELFF. V usage is TRBV4-2 and J usage is TRBJ2-2; 7 bases are shared with TRBD1. The ends lost 4 bases at V and 0 bases at J; junction bases unmatched: 5. Germline CDR1 reads LGHNA; CDR2 reads YNFKEQ. The CDR3 covers 16 residues.

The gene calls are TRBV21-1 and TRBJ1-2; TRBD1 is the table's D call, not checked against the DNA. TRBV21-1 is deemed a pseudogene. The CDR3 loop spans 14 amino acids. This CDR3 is CASSKRWAIVGYTF. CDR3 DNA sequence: TGTGCCAGCAGCAAAAGATGGGCCATTGTAGGCTACACCTTC.

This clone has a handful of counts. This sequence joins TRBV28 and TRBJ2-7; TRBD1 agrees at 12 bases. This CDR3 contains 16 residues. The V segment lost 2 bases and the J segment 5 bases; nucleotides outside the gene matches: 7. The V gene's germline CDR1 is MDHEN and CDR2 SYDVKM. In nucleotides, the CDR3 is TGTGCCAGCAGTTTACCCCCGGGACAGGGGGCTAACGAGCAGTACTTC. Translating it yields CASSLPPGQGANEQYF.

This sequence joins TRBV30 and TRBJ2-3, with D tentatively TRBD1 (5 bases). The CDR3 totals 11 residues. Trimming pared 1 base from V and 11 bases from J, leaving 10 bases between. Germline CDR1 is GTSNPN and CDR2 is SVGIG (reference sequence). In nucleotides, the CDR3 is TGTGCCTGGAGTGCAGGGTACCTGCAGTATTTT. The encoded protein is CAWSAGYLQYF.

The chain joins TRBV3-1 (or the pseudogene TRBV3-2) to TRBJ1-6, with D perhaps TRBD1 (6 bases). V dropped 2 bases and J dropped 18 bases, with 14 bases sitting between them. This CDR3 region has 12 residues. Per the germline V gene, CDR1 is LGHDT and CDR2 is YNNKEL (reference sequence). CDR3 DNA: TGTGCCAGCAGCCAATCGGGGGGCAAGAACCACTTT. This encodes CASSQSGGKNHF.

The CDR3: CASSRFDSGRWGTGELFF. DNA of the CDR3: TGTGCCAGCAGCCGGTTCGATAGCGGGAGGTGGGGTACCGGGGAGCTGTTTTTT. The genes are TRBV7-2 and TRBJ2-2; TRBD2 agrees at 10 bases. With V trimmed by 5 bases and J by 5 bases, 14 bases remained unmatched. This CDR3 region has 18 residues. CDR1 is SGHTA and CDR2 is FQGNSA in the germline V gene.

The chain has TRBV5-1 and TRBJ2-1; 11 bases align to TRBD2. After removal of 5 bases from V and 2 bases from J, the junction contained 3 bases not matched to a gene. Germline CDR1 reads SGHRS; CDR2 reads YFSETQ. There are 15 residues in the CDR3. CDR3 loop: CASRIAGGPYNEQFF. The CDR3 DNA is TGCGCCAGCAGGATAGCGGGAGGGCCCTACAATGAGCAGTTCTTC.

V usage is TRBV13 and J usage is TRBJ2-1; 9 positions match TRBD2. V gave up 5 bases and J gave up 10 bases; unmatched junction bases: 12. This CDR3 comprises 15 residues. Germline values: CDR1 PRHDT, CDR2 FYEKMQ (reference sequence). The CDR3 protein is CASSALAGTPQEQFF. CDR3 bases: TGTGCCAGCAGCGCACTAGCGGGCACCCCGCAAGAGCAGTTCTTC.

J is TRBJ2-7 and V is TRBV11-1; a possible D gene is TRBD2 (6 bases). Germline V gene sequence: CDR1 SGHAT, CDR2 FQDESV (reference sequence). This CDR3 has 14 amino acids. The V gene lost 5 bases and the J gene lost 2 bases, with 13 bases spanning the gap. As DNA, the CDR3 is TGTGCCAGCAGCCCCCCACGGGGGACCTACGAGCAGTACTTC. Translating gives CASSPPRGTYEQYF. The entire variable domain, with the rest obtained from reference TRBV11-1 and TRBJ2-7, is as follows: EAEVAQSPRYKITEKSQAVAFWCDPISGHATLYWYRQILGQGPELLVQFQDESVVDDSQLPKDRFSAERLKGVDSTLKIQPAELGDSAMYLCASSPPRGTYEQYFGPGTRLTVT.

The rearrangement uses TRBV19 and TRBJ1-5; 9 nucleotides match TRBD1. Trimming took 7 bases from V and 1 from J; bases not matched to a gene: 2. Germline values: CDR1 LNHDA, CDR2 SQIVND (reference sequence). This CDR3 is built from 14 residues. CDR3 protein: CASTGQGSNQPQHF. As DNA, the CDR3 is TGTGCCAGTACCGGACAGGGGAGCAATCAGCCCCAGCATTTT.

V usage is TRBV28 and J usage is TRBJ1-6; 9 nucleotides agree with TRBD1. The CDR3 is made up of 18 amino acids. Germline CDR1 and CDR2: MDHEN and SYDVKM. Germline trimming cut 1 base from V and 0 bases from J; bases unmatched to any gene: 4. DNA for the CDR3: TGTGCCAGCAGTTTATTGGACAGGGGAAGCTCCTATAATTCACCCCTCCACTTT. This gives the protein CASSLLDRGSSYNSPLHF.

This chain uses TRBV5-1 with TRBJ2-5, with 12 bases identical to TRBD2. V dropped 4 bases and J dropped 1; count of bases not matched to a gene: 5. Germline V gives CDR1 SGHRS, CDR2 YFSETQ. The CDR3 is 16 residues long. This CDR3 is CASSQGLAGIQETQYF. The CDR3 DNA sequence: TGCGCCAGCAGCCAGGGACTAGCGGGCATCCAAGAGACCCAGTACTTC. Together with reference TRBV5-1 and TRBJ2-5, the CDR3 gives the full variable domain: KAGVTQTPRYLIKTRGQQVTLSCSPISGHRSVSWYQQTPGQGLQFLFEYFSETQRNKGNFPGRFSGRQFSNSRSEMNVSTLELGDSALYLCASSQGLAGIQETQYFGPGTRLLVL.

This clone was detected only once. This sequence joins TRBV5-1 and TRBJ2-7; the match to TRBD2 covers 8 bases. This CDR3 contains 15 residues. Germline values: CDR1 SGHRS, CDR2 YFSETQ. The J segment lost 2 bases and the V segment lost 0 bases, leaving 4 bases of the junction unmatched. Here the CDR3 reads CASSLAGGMAYEQYF. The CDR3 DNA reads TGCGCCAGCAGCTTGGCGGGGGGGATGGCCTACGAGCAGTACTTC.